These 27 T cell receptor beta chains share one sample of origin, sequenced in a study of T cell repertoires in cytomegalovirus infection. No antigen has been identified for these receptors. One entry per CDR3 protein results from TCRdb running MiXCR on the reads. The sample includes 75,000 to 95,000 distinct CDR3 sequences, approximately 46% of them seen just once. The sequenced sample was CD8+ T cells from cultured PBMCs, obtained from culture after CMV antigen stimulation. The receptors were gathered from a human donor in good health (CMV status not recorded). Some clones in this sample may be carry-over from other donors' samples.

The chain is built from TRBV4-1 and TRBJ1-1, with D perhaps TRBD1 (5 bases). V was clipped by 6 bases and J by 2 bases, with 16 bases between them. The CDR3 has 15 residues. Germline loops: CDR1 MGHRA, CDR2 YSYEKL. CDR3 sequence (DNA): TGCGCCAGCAGTCCCCGGGGGGAGGTTAACACTGAAGCTTTCTTT. This sequence encodes CASSPRGEVNTEAFF.

The chain carries TRBV6-6 and TRBJ2-7; TRBD2 agrees at 13 bases. CDR1 is MNHNY, CDR2 SVGAGI, per germline (reference sequence). V gave up 7 bases and J gave up 3 bases; unmatched junction bases: 15. This CDR3 spans 18 amino acids. The CDR3 DNA follows: TGTGCCAGCATCGAATCGCGTAGGGGACTAGCGGGGTTCTACGAGCAGTACTTC. It specifies CASIESRRGLAGFYEQYF.

Comment on this clonotype: At one end, the junction sequence differs from germline, possibly due to a read error. The genes are TRBV11-3 and TRBJ2-7; 9 bases align to TRBD2. The CDR3 runs 16 residues. Germline-derived CDR1 and CDR2 are SGHNT and YENEEA. CDR3 sequence: CAISPGGLASTYEQYF. In DNA form, the CDR3 reads TGTGCCATCAGCCCCGGAGGACTAGCGTCAACCTACGAGCAGTACTTC.

This clonotype was detected only a few times. The chain uses TRBV29-1 and TRBJ2-7, with unresolved D. The V and J ends lost 2 bases and 1 base respectively, with 9 bases between them. Germline values: CDR1 SQVTM, CDR2 ANQGSEA. This CDR3 contains 13 residues. CDR3: CSVESVDSYEQYF. Written as DNA, the CDR3 is TGCAGCGTTGAATCAGTGGATTCCTACGAGCAGTACTTC.

A few counts support this clonotype. The chain joins TRBV11-2 to TRBJ2-3, with D possibly being TRBD1 (5 bases). Trimming cost V 4 bases and J 2 bases, with 16 bases left between them. This CDR3 contains 16 residues. Germline lookup yields CDR1 SGHAT and CDR2 FQNNGV. The CDR3 region has the DNA TGTGCCAGCAGCTCAAGGACACGTAGGATCACAGATACGCAGTATTTT. Translation: CASSSRTRRITDTQYF.

This clonotype was counted many times. The chain is built from TRBV14 and TRBJ2-6; D possibly uses TRBD1 or TRBD2 (5 bases each). Trimming shortened V by 0 bases and J by 2 bases, and 8 bases separated the two germline ends. Germline V gene data show CDR1 as SGHDN and CDR2 as FVKESK. The CDR3 loop spans 16 amino acids. CDR3 DNA: TGTGCCAGCAGCCAAGATTGGGGACCTGGGGCCAACGTCCTGACTTTC. Protein: CASSQDWGPGANVLTF.

The CDR3 nucleotides read TGTGCCAGCAGCTTACAAGACAGTCTGAACTATGGCTACACCTTC. Protein: CASSLQDSLNYGYTF. The chain carries TRBV7-9 and TRBJ1-2, with TRBD1 as a possible D gene (5 bases). CDR3 size: 15 residues. Deletions cut 2 bases from V and 2 bases from J, with 12 bases between. Germline V gene lookup returns CDR1 SEHNR and CDR2 FQNEAQ (reference sequence).

J is TRBJ1-6 and V is TRBV10-3; D ambiguous. The CDR3 extends over 14 amino acids. Germline V lookup: CDR1 ENHRY, CDR2 SYGVKD. V lost 10 bases, J lost 7 bases, and 17 bases lay in between. This chain's CDR3 is CATAPDPGNSPLHF. The CDR3 coding sequence is TGTGCCACCGCACCTGACCCCGGGAATTCACCCCTCCACTTT.

This clonotype occurred once. V and J are TRBV14 and TRBJ2-3, with 10 bases lining up with TRBD2. This CDR3 has 17 residues. Germline CDR1 and CDR2: SGHDN and FVKESK. Unmatched junction bases numbered 11, after V lost 6 bases and J lost 2 bases. DNA of the CDR3: TGTGCCAGCAGTGCACTCAAGAGCGGGAGGGCCACAGATACGCAGTATTTT. Protein: CASSALKSGRATDTQYF.

This clonotype was found a few times. The CDR3 loop is CSMRSYNEQFF. The CDR3 bases are TGCAGCATGCGGTCTTACAATGAGCAGTTCTTC. This chain joins TRBV29-1 and TRBJ2-1; D gene ambiguous. CDR3 length equals 11 residues. Germline CDR1 reads SQVTM; CDR2 reads ANQGSEA. V shed 8 bases and J shed 4 bases, with 9 bases lying between them.

This clonotype was seen only a few times. V gene TRBV6-5 combines with J gene TRBJ1-4, with D possibly matching TRBD1 (6 bases). The CDR3 is made up of 11 amino acids. CDR1 is MNHEY and CDR2 is SVGAGI in the germline V gene. Trimming left V 7 bases short and J 14 bases short, with 14 bases between. The DNA of the CDR3 is TGTGCCAGCATGGGGGGGGCTATTCTGTTTTTT. Protein product: CASMGGAILFF.

This clonotype has only a few counts. This sequence joins TRBV7-6 and TRBJ2-5; 15 nucleotides agree with TRBD2. V trimming: 8 bases; J trimming: 1 base; junction bases outside the gene matches: 11. The CDR3 runs 18 residues. Per germline, CDR1 SGHVS and CDR2 FNYEAQ. The CDR3 DNA is TGTGCCAGCTCCCTCCGGGGACTAGCGGGAGGACCCCAAGAGACCCAGTACTTC. Residues: CASSLRGLAGGPQETQYF.

V and J are TRBV20-1 and TRBJ1-1, with a tentative D call TRBD1 (5 bases). Trimming removed 5 bases at V and 7 bases at J, with 14 bases between. This CDR3 has 12 residues. Germline assignment: CDR1 DFQATT and CDR2 SNEGSKA (reference sequence). The DNA of the CDR3 is TGCAGTGCTGACCCGGGGGGAAGTGAAGCTTTCTTT. Its protein is CSADPGGSEAFF.

The chain carries TRBV4-1 and TRBJ1-5, with D uncertain. The CDR3 runs to 17 residues. The germline V gene encodes CDR1 MGHRA and CDR2 YSYEKL. The ends were cut back, 1 base at V and 1 base at J, with 14 bases in the middle. CDR3 loop: CASSQGVAQRSNQPQHF. In DNA, the CDR3 is TGCGCCAGCAGCCAAGGGGTAGCTCAAAGGAGCAATCAGCCCCAGCATTTT.

The chain links TRBV27 to TRBJ2-7, with a weak D call TRBD1 (5 bases). Per the germline V gene, CDR1 is MNHEY and CDR2 is SMNVEV (reference sequence). The CDR3 extends over 15 amino acids. Deletions cut 7 bases from V and 7 bases from J, with 23 bases between. In nucleotides, the CDR3 is TGTGCCAGCAAAACAAACCGGGCCCCACAGGAGGAGCAGTACTTC. It is translated as CASKTNRAPQEEQYF.

This clonotype was detected only a few times. J is TRBJ1-5 and V is TRBV4-1; D gene unclear. V gave up 0 bases and J gave up 3 bases, with 15 bases separating them. Looked up from germline, CDR1 is MGHRA and CDR2 is YSYEKL. The CDR3 is 17 residues long. This chain's CDR3 is CASSQDELVGSNQPQHF. The CDR3, as DNA: TGCGCCAGCAGCCAAGATGAACTTGTTGGCTCCAATCAGCCCCAGCATTTT.

The chain joins TRBV7-2 to TRBJ1-1, with D possibly matching TRBD1 (5 bases). Germline values: CDR1 SGHTA, CDR2 FQGNSA. This CDR3 region has 16 residues. Trimming took 1 base from V and 14 from J, leaving 26 bases between them. The CDR3 DNA sequence: TGTGCCAGCAGCTTAGATTCTAGGGGCTCGAACACTGAATACTTCTTT. Its protein is CASSLDSRGSNTEYFF.

This clonotype has just a few counts. The chain employs TRBV7-3 and TRBJ2-3; TRBD2 matches 9 bases. CDR1 is SGHTA and CDR2 is FQGTGA in the germline V gene. The V gene end was trimmed by 5 bases and the J gene end by 4 bases; junction bases not matched to a gene: 7. This CDR3 is 15 amino acids long. This chain's CDR3 is CASSQVAGAADTQYF. The CDR3 coding sequence is TGTGCCAGCAGCCAAGTAGCGGGAGCAGCAGATACGCAGTATTTT. The whole variable domain, remainder taken from reference TRBV7-3 and TRBJ2-3, is GAGVSQTPSNKVTEKGKYVELRCDPISGHTALYWYRQSLGQGPEFLIYFQGTGAADDSGLPNDRFFAVRPEGSVSTLKIQRTERGDSAVYLCASSQVAGAADTQYFGPGTRLTVL.

There are a few counts of this clonotype. This chain links TRBV7-6 with TRBJ2-1; D call uncertain. Trimming left V 3 bases short and J 7 bases short, with 10 bases between. The CDR3 sequence is 13 residues long. Germline assignment: CDR1 SGHVS and CDR2 FNYEAQ. The CDR3 DNA reads TGTGCCAGCAGCTTGGGCTCGGGTAATGAGCAGTTCTTC. As protein: CASSLGSGNEQFF.

The chain is built from TRBV6-6 and TRBJ2-1, with 9 bases aligning to TRBD2. Germline CDR1 MNHNY, CDR2 SVGAGI (reference sequence). This CDR3 contains 16 residues. Germline trimming cut 4 bases from V and 5 bases from J; bases unmatched to any gene: 9. In DNA, the CDR3 is TGTGCCAGCAGTTTGCTAGCGGGACCCCTCGACAATGAGCAGTTCTTC. Translated, it gives CASSLLAGPLDNEQFF.

CDR3 nucleotides: TGCAGTGCTAGGGAGGGCCCCGACGCGGGGGAGCTGTTTTTT. This translates into CSAREGPDAGELFF. The chain employs TRBV20-1 and TRBJ2-2; tentatively, D is TRBD2 (6 bases). The CDR3 consists of 14 residues. Deletions cut 3 bases from V and 8 bases from J, with 16 bases between. CDR1 and CDR2 from the germline V gene are DFQATT and SNEGSKA (reference sequence).

J is TRBJ1-2 and V is TRBV2, with D uncertain. Germline CDR1 and CDR2: SNHLY and FYNNEI. V lost 8 bases and J lost 5, with 12 bases in between. The CDR3 has 12 amino acids. The CDR3 DNA reads as TGTGCCAGCCTGACGTCAACTTATGGCTACACCTTC. Translation: CASLTSTYGYTF.

The chain is built from TRBV7-8 and TRBJ2-7, with 8 bases lining up with TRBD2. This CDR3 has 14 amino acids. The junction had 9 bases not matched to a gene; V was cut back by 4 bases and J by 7 bases. Germline V gene sequence: CDR1 SGHVS, CDR2 FQNEAQ. CDR3: CASSSGLGVGEQYF. The CDR3 DNA follows: TGTGCCAGCAGCTCGGGACTAGGCGTGGGGGAGCAGTACTTC.

The chain is built from TRBV7-9 and TRBJ2-1, with 9 positions matching TRBD2. The trim removed 1 base at V and 9 bases at J, leaving 10 bases unmatched. The CDR3 length is 16 residues. Germline CDR1 SEHNR, CDR2 FQNEAQ (reference sequence). The CDR3 loop reads CASSLGLAGPRGEQFF. CDR3 nucleotides: TGTGCCAGCAGCTTAGGGCTAGCGGGACCACGAGGTGAGCAGTTCTTC.

This clonotype was recorded many times. The chain recombines TRBV7-2 with TRBJ2-1; D remains unclear. The germline V gene has CDR1 SGHTA and CDR2 FQGNSA. CDR3 length: 15 amino acids. The V gene lost 2 bases and the J gene lost 2 bases, with 10 bases spanning the gap. CDR3 DNA sequence: TGTGCCAGCAGCTTAATGGATAGGCCCTACAATGAGCAGTTCTTC. This encodes CASSLMDRPYNEQFF.

This clonotype came up many times. The rearrangement links TRBV6-6 to TRBJ2-7; 11 bases map to TRBD1. V gave up 2 bases and J gave up 1 base; unmatched junction bases: 1. Per germline, CDR1 MNHNY and CDR2 SVGAGI (reference sequence). The length of the CDR3 is 15 residues. CDR3 nucleotides: TGTGCCAGCAGTTACCGGGACAGGGGGTCCTACGAGCAGTACTTC. Translating gives CASSYRDRGSYEQYF.

In this sample, this clonotype turned up a few times. The chain carries TRBV20-1 and TRBJ2-1; D uncertain. The CDR3 is 13 amino acids. Germline V gives CDR1 DFQATT, CDR2 SNEGSKA (reference sequence). V lost 1 base, J lost 3 bases, and 7 bases lay in between. The CDR3 DNA follows: TGCAGTGCTAGAGCTGGGGACTACAATGAGCAGTTCTTC. Translated: CSARAGDYNEQFF.